This T cell receptor (beta chain) was sequenced in a study of T cells in localized non-small cell lung cancer. Notes on the study in general: Sequencing involved a lone tumor region, leaving heterogeneity possible.

As for this clone: No antigen is known for it.

Assay used: immunoSEQ multiplex PCR; TCRdb lists only in-frame clones, some missing. The sample lists around 15,000 clones, roughly 86% seen once, with under 35% in the top ten. The clonotype originates from a male donor at least 60 years old with stage II lung adenocarcinoma. Source: peripheral blood mononuclear cells, taken before any cancer treatment.

CDR3 nucleotide sequence: TGCGCCAGCAGCGAACAAACGGGACGGAGGGTCGAAAAACTGTTTTTT. This translates into CASSEQTGRRVEKLFF. The chain has TRBV4-1 and TRBJ1-4, with D perhaps TRBD1 (5 bases). The CDR3 consists of 16 residues. Germline CDR1 MGHRA, CDR2 YSYEKL. Trimming cost V 5 bases and J 8 bases, with 21 bases left between them.